These T cell receptor beta chains were read from a single sample in a study of T-cell reconstitution after alpha-beta-depleted transplantation in children. In TCRdb, the PCR reads were re-called with MiXCR into one record per CDR3 protein. The profile covers some 80,000 distinct CDR3 sequences, with about a sixth appearing a single time and around half taken by the ten largest. The source material was PBMCs, mostly from graft donor cells, sampled 360 days after TCRalphabeta/CD19-depleted stem cell transplant. These receptors all stem from a male patient under 10 years old who had a stem cell transplant for acute lymphoblastic leukemia, so the T cells may come from the graft donor. The CDR3 runs from the conserved cysteine through the conserved F or W. The D gene is left open where the match is weak. Only some rows state a clone size, as once, few, many or a class for expanded clones.

j_gene: TRBJ2-5
d_gene: TRBD2
len: 17
abundance: few
v_gene: TRBV5-1
CDR3aa: CASSTGTSGSSLQTQYF
CDR3nt: TGCGCCAGCAGCACCGGGACTAGCGGGAGTTCTCTGCAGACCCAGTACTTC

j_gene: TRBJ2-7
d_gene: NA
len: 15
abundance: few
v_gene: TRBV11-2
CDR3aa: CASSPWGAGSVEQYF
CDR3nt: TGTGCCAGCAGCCCCTGGGGAGCAGGGTCTGTCGAGCAGTACTTC

j_gene: TRBJ1-3
d_gene: NA
len: 14
abundance: NA
v_gene: TRBV19
CDR3aa: CASSQGRSGNTIYF
CDR3nt: TGTGCCAGTAGTCAGGGCCGGTCCGGAAACACCATATATTTT

j_gene: TRBJ2-2
d_gene: NA
len: 15
abundance: many
v_gene: TRBV4-1
CDR3aa: CASSQPGLTAGELFF
CDR3nt: TGCGCCAGCAGCCAACCGGGACTCACGGCCGGGGAGCTGTTTTTT

j_gene: TRBJ1-5
d_gene: TRBD1
len: 14
abundance: few
v_gene: TRBV12-3/TRBV12-4
CDR3aa: CASSLRDRGKPQHF
CDR3nt: TGTGCCAGCAGCCTCCGGGACAGGGGCAAGCCCCAGCATTTT

j_gene: TRBJ2-4
d_gene: TRBD2
len: 14
abundance: NA
v_gene: TRBV5-4
CDR3aa: CASSSLAGASIQYF
CDR3nt: TGTGCCAGCAGCAGTCTAGCGGGAGCAAGCATTCAGTACTTC

j_gene: TRBJ2-7
d_gene: TRBD2
len: 15
abundance: few
v_gene: TRBV7-9
CDR3aa: CASSRTSGLSYEQYF
CDR3nt: TGTGCCAGCAGTCGAACTAGCGGGTTATCCTACGAGCAGTACTTC

j_gene: TRBJ2-7
d_gene: NA
len: 15
abundance: few
v_gene: TRBV2
CDR3aa: CASSDPRSIPYEQYF
CDR3nt: TGTGCCAGCAGTGACCCCCGATCAATCCCCTACGAGCAGTACTTC

j_gene: TRBJ1-4
d_gene: TRBD1
len: 15
abundance: few
v_gene: TRBV2
CDR3aa: CASRKSGGESGKLFF
CDR3nt: TGTGCCAGCAGGAAATCAGGGGGCGAGTCCGGAAAACTGTTTTTT

j_gene: TRBJ2-2
d_gene: TRBD2
len: 17
abundance: many
v_gene: TRBV12-3/TRBV12-4
CDR3aa: CASSREATSGNTGELFF
CDR3nt: TGTGCCAGCAGCCGAGAAGCGACTAGCGGGAACACCGGGGAGCTGTTTTTT

j_gene: TRBJ2-7
d_gene: TRBD1
len: 14
abundance: few
v_gene: TRBV7-6
CDR3aa: CASSLTGENYEQYF
CDR3nt: TGTGCCAGCAGCCTGACAGGGGAGAACTACGAGCAGTACTTC

j_gene: TRBJ2-1
d_gene: TRBD2
len: 13
abundance: NA
v_gene: TRBV7-9
CDR3aa: CASSLGTSVEQFF
CDR3nt: TGTGCCAGCAGCTTAGGGACTAGCGTTGAGCAGTTCTTC

j_gene: TRBJ2-5
d_gene: NA
len: 13
abundance: few
v_gene: TRBV4-1
CDR3aa: CASSQGGRETQYF
CDR3nt: TGCGCCAGCAGCCAAGGAGGGAGGGAGACCCAGTACTTC

j_gene: TRBJ2-7
d_gene: NA
len: 15
abundance: NA
v_gene: TRBV11-3
CDR3aa: CASSPPRAHFYEQYF
CDR3nt: TGTGCCAGCAGCCCACCCAGAGCCCACTTTTACGAGCAGTACTTC

j_gene: TRBJ2-7
d_gene: TRBD1
len: 16
abundance: NA
v_gene: TRBV28
CDR3aa: CASSYDRGSPLYEQYF
CDR3nt: TGTGCCAGCAGCTATGACAGGGGTTCCCCGCTCTACGAGCAGTACTTC